These 24 T cell receptor beta chains were sequenced from one sample in a study of identical twins. TCRdb used MiXCR to reprocess the 5' RACE reads, holding one entry per CDR3 protein. The sample carries about 790,000 distinct CDR3 sequences, around a sixth recorded once. This sample also belongs to another study, concerning T cells expressing NK-cell markers.

Sequencing was carried out using PBMCs. The receptors stem from a woman aged 18-29 years in good health.

This sequence joins TRBV5-1 and TRBJ2-3, with 9 bases matching TRBD2. Trimming at V came to 4 bases and at J to 6 bases, leaving 6 bases not matched to a gene. Per the germline V gene, CDR1 is SGHRS and CDR2 is YFSETQ. The CDR3 contains 14 residues. The CDR3 sequence is CASSGRTSVDTQYF. CDR3 nucleotides: TGCGCCAGCAGCGGACGGACTAGCGTCGATACGCAGTATTTT.

The chain has TRBV24-1 and TRBJ2-3; weak D call: TRBD2 (6 bases). The V end lost 0 bases, the J end lost 4 bases, and 10 bases lay between the germline ends. Germline CDR1 reads KGHDR; CDR2 reads SFDVKD. There are 15 residues in the CDR3. CDR3 nucleotides: TGTGCCACCAGTGATTTGAACGGGAGCGCAGATACGCAGTATTTT. Its protein is CATSDLNGSADTQYF.

This chain connects TRBV12-3 or TRBV12-4 to TRBJ2-7, with 7 bases matching TRBD2. With 6 bases clipped from V and 3 bases from J, the junction kept 14 bases outside the gene matches. This CDR3 comprises 16 residues. CDR3 sequence reads: CASSLVVGGPLYEQYF. CDR3 sequence (DNA): TGTGCCAGCAGCCTAGTTGTGGGAGGGCCCCTCTACGAGCAGTACTTC.

The chain recombines TRBV6-6 with TRBJ2-1; D not certain. The CDR3 length is 13 residues. Germline CDR1 is MNHNY and CDR2 is SVGAGI (reference sequence). Trimming removed 4 bases from V and 4 bases from J, with 8 bases in between. CDR3 in amino acids: CASSSGFYNEQFF. DNA for the CDR3: TGTGCCAGCAGTTCCGGGTTTTACAATGAGCAGTTCTTC.

The chain recombines TRBV20-1 with TRBJ2-7; TRBD2 agrees at 9 bases. V was pared by 5 bases and J by 6 bases, with 11 bases of the junction left unmatched. Germline CDR1 reads DFQATT; CDR2 reads SNEGSKA (reference sequence). The CDR3 runs to 14 residues. The DNA of the CDR3 is TGCAGTGCTGGAGTGGTCACTAGCGGGCCCGAGCAGTACTTC. It yields the protein CSAGVVTSGPEQYF.

The genes are TRBV5-1 and TRBJ2-7, with D possibly TRBD1 on 6 matching bases. Per the germline V gene, CDR1 is SGHRS and CDR2 is YFSETQ. This CDR3 is 12 amino acids long. Between the trimmed V and J ends, which lost 7 bases and 0 bases, there was a span of 8 bases. The CDR3 sequence is CASQGPSYEQYF. DNA for the CDR3: TGCGCCAGCCAGGGGCCCTCCTACGAGCAGTACTTC.

This clonotype was observed a few times. The chain employs TRBV10-3 and TRBJ1-1; possible D gene TRBD1, 6 bases. V lost 11 bases to trimming and J lost 1 base, with 11 bases between them. Germline lookup yields CDR1 ENHRY and CDR2 SYGVKD. This CDR3 is built from 12 residues. CDR3 protein: CAVRTANTEAFF. Here the CDR3 DNA reads TGTGCCGTAAGGACAGCGAACACTGAAGCTTTCTTT.

This clonotype was picked up a small number of times. The chain recombines TRBV5-1 with TRBJ2-7; D possibly corresponds to TRBD1 (6 bases). This CDR3 contains 14 residues. V was cut by 5 bases and J by 3 bases, with 15 bases left in between. Looked up from germline, CDR1 is SGHRS and CDR2 is YFSETQ. CDR3 nucleotides: TGCGCCAGCAGTAGGAGGACAGACAACTACGAGCAGTACTTC. Its translation is CASSRRTDNYEQYF. The full variable domain, rest sourced from reference TRBV5-1 and TRBJ2-7, is KAGVTQTPRYLIKTRGQQVTLSCSPISGHRSVSWYQQTPGQGLQFLFEYFSETQRNKGNFPGRFSGRQFSNSRSEMNVSTLELGDSALYLCASSRRTDNYEQYFGPGTRLTVT.

V and J are TRBV5-5 and TRBJ2-5, with D perhaps being TRBD1 or TRBD2 (6 bases each). V lost 2 bases and J 5 bases, leaving 19 bases between the germline ends. Germline V gene sequence: CDR1 SGHKS, CDR2 YYEKEE (reference sequence). The CDR3 extends over 16 amino acids. The CDR3 DNA sequence: TGTGCCAGCAGCTTTAAATTTGGAGGGGGAAAGGAGACCCAGTACTTC. Encoded protein: CASSFKFGGGKETQYF.

The V gene is TRBV6-6, the J gene TRBJ2-7; no clear D gene. Trimming pared 7 bases from V and 5 bases from J, leaving 12 bases between. CDR3 length equals 12 residues. The V gene's germline CDR1 is MNHNY and CDR2 SVGAGI (reference sequence). The CDR3 DNA sequence: TGTGCCAGCATGGGCAGTTCCCACGAGCAGTACTTC. Its translation is CASMGSSHEQYF.

This clonotype was seen only a few times. J is TRBJ2-1 and V is TRBV6-1; a possible D gene is TRBD2 (5 bases). V lost 7 bases, J lost 8 bases, and 15 bases lay in between. The CDR3 loop spans 13 amino acids. Germline lookup yields CDR1 MNHNS and CDR2 SASEGT. CDR3 coding DNA: TGTGCCAGCACTACGGGAACAACCTATGAGCAGTTCTTC. Its protein product is CASTTGTTYEQFF.

This sequence joins TRBV6-5 and TRBJ2-7; 8 bases align to TRBD1. The CDR3 runs 16 residues. V shed 0 bases, J shed 4 bases, and the junction held 8 bases outside the gene matches. The germline V gene encodes CDR1 MNHEY and CDR2 SVGAGI. The CDR3 loop is CASSYSGQALWYEQYF. The CDR3 nucleotides are TGTGCCAGCAGTTACTCGGGACAGGCCCTCTGGTACGAGCAGTACTTC.

This clonotype was counted a few times. DNA of the CDR3: TGCGCCAGCAGCTTACAGGGAGGAGAAGCCGGGGAGCTGTTTTTT. The encoded protein is CASSLQGGEAGELFF. This chain joins TRBV5-1 and TRBJ2-2; D possibly uses TRBD1 or TRBD2 (6 bases each). In germline, CDR1 is SGHRS, CDR2 YFSETQ. The CDR3 has 15 amino acids. V lost 2 bases, J lost 6 bases, and 14 bases lay in between.

This clonotype was seen at least ten times. The rearrangement uses TRBV20-1 and TRBJ1-5, with 8 bases matching TRBD1. Germline CDR1 and CDR2: DFQATT and SNEGSKA (reference sequence). The CDR3 length is 13 residues. V lost 6 bases and J lost 0; bases outside the gene matches: 1. CDR3 amino acids: CSAQGDSNQPQHF. The CDR3 region has the DNA TGCAGTGCACAGGGGGATAGCAATCAGCCCCAGCATTTT.

The chain links TRBV15 to TRBJ1-3; D is unclear. This CDR3 is 15 amino acids long. V was pared by 5 bases and J by 3 bases, with 14 bases between. The germline gives CDR1 LNHNV, CDR2 YYDKDF (reference sequence). The CDR3 DNA reads TGTGCCACCAGCCCGTCACTTCGGGATGGAAACACCATATATTTT. This encodes CATSPSLRDGNTIYF.

This clonotype occurred a few times. The chain is built from TRBV5-5 and TRBJ2-3, with D possibly TRBD1 on 5 matching bases. Looked up from germline, CDR1 is SGHKS and CDR2 is YYEKEE (reference sequence). With 5 bases removed from V and 1 base from J, the gap between germline ends came to 14 bases. CDR3 length equals 15 residues. CDR3 nucleotides: TGTGCCAGCAGGCCGGACCAAGGGGGCACAGATACGCAGTATTTT. It yields the protein CASRPDQGGTDTQYF. Supplemented by reference TRBV5-5 and TRBJ2-3, the full variable domain reads DAGVTQSPTHLIKTRGQQVTLRCSPISGHKSVSWYQQVLGQGPQFIFQYYEKEERGRGNFPDRFSARQFPNYSSELNVNALLLGDSALYLCASRPDQGGTDTQYFGPGTRLTVL.

The chain recombines TRBV10-3 with TRBJ1-1; D unresolved. The germline V gene encodes CDR1 ENHRY and CDR2 SYGVKD. This CDR3 is 14 amino acids long. V lost 3 bases and J 0 bases, leaving 8 bases between the germline ends. The CDR3 spells CAISDRPLNTEAFF. In DNA, the CDR3 is TGTGCCATCAGTGATCGACCTTTGAACACTGAAGCTTTCTTT.

This clonotype occurred a few times. The chain's CDR3 is CASSLSGSRTGELFF. The DNA of the CDR3 is TGTGCCAGCAGCTTATCAGGGAGTAGAACCGGGGAGCTGTTTTTT. The chain links TRBV7-9 to TRBJ2-2; the D call may be TRBD1 or TRBD2 (5 bases each). The CDR3 runs 15 residues. In germline, CDR1 is SEHNR, CDR2 FQNEAQ (reference sequence). V shed 2 bases and J shed 5 bases, with 12 bases lying between them.

This clonotype was detected once. The gene calls are TRBV9 and TRBJ2-3, with D tentatively TRBD1 or TRBD2 (6 bases each). The CDR3 totals 15 residues. V was pared by 2 bases and J by 5 bases, with 15 bases between. Looked up from germline, CDR1 is SGDLS and CDR2 is YYNGEE. The CDR3 reads CASSVGPEGGDTQYF. The CDR3 DNA follows: TGTGCCAGCAGCGTTGGGCCAGAGGGGGGAGATACGCAGTATTTT.

This clonotype was counted ten times or more. The chain couples TRBV20-1 to TRBJ2-7; weak D call: TRBD2 (5 bases). The CDR3 is made up of 15 amino acids. Germline CDR1 and CDR2: DFQATT and SNEGSKA (reference sequence). Trimming cost V 0 bases and J 3 bases, with 15 bases left between them. The chain's CDR3 is CSARDPTGGYYEQYF. The CDR3 nucleotides are TGCAGTGCTAGAGATCCGACCGGCGGGTACTACGAGCAGTACTTC.

V usage is TRBV4-3 and J usage is TRBJ2-1; weak D call: TRBD2 (6 bases). V lost 0 bases and J 2 bases, leaving 8 bases between the germline ends. Germline CDR1 and CDR2: LGHNA and YSLEER. CDR3 size: 15 residues. The CDR3 loop reads CASSQDGSTYNEQFF. CDR3 nucleotides: TGCGCCAGCAGCCAAGACGGGAGCACCTACAATGAGCAGTTCTTC.

This clonotype was picked up a small number of times. This chain links TRBV7-9 with TRBJ1-2, with 7 bases lining up with TRBD1. CDR1 SEHNR and CDR2 FQNEAQ come from the germline V gene (reference sequence). V trimming: 4 bases; J trimming: 7 bases; junction bases outside the gene matches: 6. This CDR3 spans 13 amino acids. CDR3 residues: CASSSHRGLGYTF. Here the CDR3 DNA reads TGTGCCAGCAGCTCCCACAGGGGTCTTGGCTACACCTTC.

The chain combines TRBV7-9 with TRBJ1-1, with a weak D call TRBD1 (5 bases). V gave up 1 base and J gave up 0 bases, with 12 bases separating them. Germline CDR1 is SEHNR and CDR2 is FQNEAQ (reference sequence). CDR3 length: 16 residues. CDR3 nucleotide sequence: TGTGCCAGCAGCTTAGGGGCCCCGGGGGTGAACACTGAAGCTTTCTTT. This gives the protein CASSLGAPGVNTEAFF.

This clonotype was counted between two and nine times. This chain uses TRBV29-1 with TRBJ2-1; 10 nucleotides agree with TRBD2. V was pared by 6 bases and J by 0 bases, with 8 bases of the junction left unmatched. The germline V gene has CDR1 SQVTM and CDR2 ANQGSEA. This CDR3 contains 16 residues. This CDR3 is CSVDSGGTSSYNEQFF. In DNA, the CDR3 is TGCAGCGTGGATAGCGGGGGGACTAGCTCCTACAATGAGCAGTTCTTC.